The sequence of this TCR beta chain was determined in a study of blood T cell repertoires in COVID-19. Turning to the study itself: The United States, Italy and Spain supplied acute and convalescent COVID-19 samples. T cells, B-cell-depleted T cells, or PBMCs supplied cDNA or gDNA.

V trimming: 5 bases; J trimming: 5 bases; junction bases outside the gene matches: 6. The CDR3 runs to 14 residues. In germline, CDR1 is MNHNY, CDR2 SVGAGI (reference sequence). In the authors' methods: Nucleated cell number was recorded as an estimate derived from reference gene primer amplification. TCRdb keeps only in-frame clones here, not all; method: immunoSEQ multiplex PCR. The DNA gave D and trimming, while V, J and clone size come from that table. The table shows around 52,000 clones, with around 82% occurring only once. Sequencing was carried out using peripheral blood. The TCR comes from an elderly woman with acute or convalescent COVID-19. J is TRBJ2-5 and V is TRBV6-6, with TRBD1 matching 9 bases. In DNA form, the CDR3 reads TGTGCCAGCAGTCCCGGACAGGGGTCGGAGACCCAGTACTTC. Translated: CASSPGQGSETQYF.